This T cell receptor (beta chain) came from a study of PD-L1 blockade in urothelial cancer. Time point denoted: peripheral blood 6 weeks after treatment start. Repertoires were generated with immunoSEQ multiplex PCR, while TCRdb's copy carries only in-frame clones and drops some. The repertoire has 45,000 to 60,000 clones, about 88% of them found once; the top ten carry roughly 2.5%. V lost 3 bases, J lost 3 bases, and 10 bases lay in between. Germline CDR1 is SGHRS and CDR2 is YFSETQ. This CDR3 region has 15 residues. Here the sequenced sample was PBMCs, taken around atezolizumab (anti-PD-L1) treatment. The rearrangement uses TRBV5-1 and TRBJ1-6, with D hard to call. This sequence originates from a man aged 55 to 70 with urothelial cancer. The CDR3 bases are TGCGCCAGCAGCTCGAGTCTGAGCTATAATTCACCCCTCCACTTT. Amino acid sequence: CASSSSLSYNSPLHF.